Listed below are T cell receptor beta chains from one sample, sequenced in a study of neurological immune-mediated disorders. One entry per CDR3 protein, called by TCRdb with MiXCR from the 5' RACE reads. The table records roughly 48,000 distinct CDR3 sequences, approximately 6.2% of them present only once. Sequenced sample: CD4+ T cells from blood. These receptor sequences come from a woman aged 18-29 years with multiple sclerosis. CDR3s include the opening cysteine and the closing phenylalanine or tryptophan. Fields, in order: D gene, J gene, clone size, V gene, CDR3 DNA, CDR3 protein. A D gene is named only where the DNA matches it firmly. Not every row has a clone size; where given, it reads once, few, many or a size class.

-,TRBJ1-3,many,TRBV4-3,TGCGCCAGCAGCCAATCCAGTTACTCTGGAAACACCATATATTTT,CASSQSSYSGNTIYF
TRBD1,TRBJ1-5,many,TRBV7-9,TGTGCCAGCAGCTTAGAAAGGACAGGGGGGCATTATAGCAATCAGCCCCAGCATTTT,CASSLERTGGHYSNQPQHF
-,TRBJ1-1,many,TRBV27,TGTGCCAGCAGTCCCCCGGGGCTTTGGAACACTGAAGCTTTCTTT,CASSPPGLWNTEAFF
TRBD1,TRBJ2-7,many,TRBV10-2,TGCGCCAGCATGCGTTGGGACAGCACCTACGAGCAGTACTTC,CASMRWDSTYEQYF
TRBD2,TRBJ2-7,-,TRBV6-5,TGTGCCAGCAGTGTTAGCGGGGGAGAGGCCTACGAGCAGTACTTC,CASSVSGGEAYEQYF
-,TRBJ1-1,many,TRBV5-1,TGCGCCAGCAGCTTCGACCAGAGTTATGAAGCTTTCTTT,CASSFDQSYEAFF
TRBD1,TRBJ1-1,many,TRBV25-1,TGTGCCAGCAGTGAGACAGGGGAGGTTGAAGCTTTCTTT,CASSETGEVEAFF
-,TRBJ2-3,many,TRBV5-1,TGCGCCAGCAGCGCCCGACAGAGTTCCACAGATACGCAGTATTTT,CASSARQSSTDTQYF
TRBD1,TRBJ1-4,many,TRBV4-3,TGCGCCAGCAGCCAAGATCTGGAACAGGGGGCGCGGAGTGGAGTAAAACTGTTTTTT,CASSQDLEQGARSGVKLFF
-,TRBJ1-6,many,TRBV6-6,TGTGCCAGCAGTTACGGGGGGGGGTCACCCCTCCACTTT,CASSYGGGSPLHF
TRBD1,TRBJ2-3,many,TRBV2,TGTGCCAGCAGTCAGCCTGATTCCACGGACAGGGCTGGCACAGATACGCAGTATTTT,CASSQPDSTDRAGTDTQYF
-,TRBJ1-3,many,TRBV5-1,TGCGCCAGCGGTATGGGAGGGAATGGAAACACCATATATTTT,CASGMGGNGNTIYF
TRBD1,TRBJ1-2,-,TRBV29-1,TGCAGCGTTGAATGGGTACAGGGGACCCCCTATGGCTACACCTTC,CSVEWVQGTPYGYTF
-,TRBJ1-2,many,TRBV20-1,TGCAGTGCTAGAGTTGAACCGTCGGGGGATCTTTATGGCTACACCTTC,CSARVEPSGDLYGYTF
-,TRBJ2-1,few,TRBV20-1,TGCAGTGCTAGGGACTACTACAATGAGCAGTTCTTC,CSARDYYNEQFF
-,TRBJ1-2,many,TRBV12-3/TRBV12-4,TGTGCCAGCAGTTTAGTGGGGCCCTATGGCTACACCTTC,CASSLVGPYGYTF
-,TRBJ2-3,many,TRBV6-5,TGTGCCAGCTCCACCGCCGGGGCAGTCAGCACAGATACGCAGTATTTT,CASSTAGAVSTDTQYF
-,TRBJ2-3,many,TRBV5-1,TGCGCCAGCAGCAACACCGGGACTAGCACAGATACGCAGTATTTT,CASSNTGTSTDTQYF
-,TRBJ2-1,many,TRBV20-1,TGCAGTGCTAATATCGCGGGCACCTCCTACAATGAGCAGTTCTTC,CSANIAGTSYNEQFF
-,TRBJ1-1,many,TRBV29-1,TGCAGCGTTGTAAGAGATTTCAACACTGAAGCTTTCTTT,CSVVRDFNTEAFF
-,TRBJ1-5,many,TRBV7-2,TGTGCCAGCAGCCCCCAACACGATCAGCCCCAGCATTTT,CASSPQHDQPQHF
-,TRBJ2-3,-,TRBV3-1,TGTGCCAGCGGACAAATTCCAGTCTCCTCCACAGATACGCAGTATTTT,CASGQIPVSSTDTQYF